These 5 T cell receptor beta chains were sequenced from one sample in a study of CD8+ T cells in alopecia areata. The treatment denotes: oral pan-JAK inhibitor, 5-10 mg twice daily. RNA extraction was followed by reverse transcription into cDNA, which acted as the sequencing template. The table came from immunoSEQ multiplex PCR; TCRdb's copy has only in-frame clones and leaves some out. The sample lists some 170,000 clones, about 48% seen once, with 9.5% to 14% in the top ten. The starting material was CD8+ T cells sorted from blood, obtained at week 24, from a patient treated with tofacitinib. Every receptor here comes from a human donor with alopecia areata.

This clone was picked up a small number of times. This sequence joins TRBV25-1 and TRBJ2-3; TRBD2 might be the D (6 bases). Germline V gene data show CDR1 as MGHDK and CDR2 as SYGVNS. This CDR3 is built from 15 residues. V gave up 3 bases and J gave up 1 base, with 11 bases separating them. The CDR3 sequence is CASSDGSGRTDTQYF. In nucleotides, the CDR3 is TGTGCCAGCAGTGATGGAAGCGGGCGCACAGATACGCAGTATTTT.

This chain's CDR3 is CAWEWLRGKELFF. CDR3 bases: TGTGCCTGGGAGTGGTTGAGGGGAAAGGAGCTGTTTTTT. The V call is TRBV30, the J call TRBJ2-2; perhaps D is TRBD1 or TRBD2 (5 bases each). Trimming shortened V by 5 bases and J by 10 bases, and 17 bases separated the two germline ends. This CDR3 comprises 13 residues. Germline CDR1 reads GTSNPN; CDR2 reads SVGIG (reference sequence).

The chain couples TRBV7-9 to TRBJ2-7, with D possibly being TRBD2 (5 bases). The CDR3 has 12 residues. Germline values: CDR1 SEHNR, CDR2 FQNEAQ (reference sequence). V was clipped by 5 bases and J by 7 bases, with 12 bases between them. The CDR3 DNA is TGTGCCAGCAGCACCGAGCGGCCTGAGCAGTACTTC. It specifies CASSTERPEQYF.

The genes are TRBV7-9 and TRBJ2-6, with D perhaps TRBD1 (6 bases). CDR3 length: 19 residues. Germline V gene lookup returns CDR1 SEHNR and CDR2 FQNEAQ (reference sequence). Trimming removed 5 bases at V and 0 bases at J, with 20 bases between. This CDR3 reads CASSPREGDVSSGANVLTF. CDR3 DNA sequence: TGTGCCAGCAGCCCCAGAGAGGGGGACGTAAGCTCTGGGGCCAACGTCCTGACTTTC.

The chain uses TRBV5-1 and TRBJ1-5, with TRBD1 as a possible D gene (6 bases). Germline CDR1 and CDR2: SGHRS and YFSETQ. The CDR3 is 13 residues long. Trimming left V 4 bases short and J 7 bases short, with 12 bases between. DNA for the CDR3: TGCGCCAGCAGCCAGGGGTCCGGGCAGCCCCAGCATTTT. As protein: CASSQGSGQPQHF.